The present T cell receptor beta chain was sequenced within a study of blood T cell repertoires in COVID-19. Study-level background: Sites in the United States, Italy and Spain provided acute and convalescent COVID-19 samples. Sample material is recorded as cDNA or gDNA derived from T cells, B-cell-depleted T cells, or PBMCs.

Original handling: Quantification of nucleated cells was approximated via reference gene primer amplification. Repertoires were generated with immunoSEQ multiplex PCR, while TCRdb's copy carries only in-frame clones and drops some. That table gives V, J and clone size, and the DNA gave D and trimming. Of 90,000 or so clones in the sample, around 86% were seen once. The clonotype was recovered from a human donor in a cohort sampled during active COVID-19. Sequenced: peripheral blood.

Written as DNA, the CDR3 is TGTGCCAGCAGCCGGACTAGCGGTTACAATGAGCAGTTCTTC. As protein: CASSRTSGYNEQFF. The gene calls are TRBV7-2 and TRBJ2-1; 10 bases are a match to TRBD2. Germline V CDR1 and CDR2: SGHTA, FQGNSA. Trimming took 5 bases from V and 4 from J; bases not matched to a gene: 2. The CDR3 totals 14 residues.